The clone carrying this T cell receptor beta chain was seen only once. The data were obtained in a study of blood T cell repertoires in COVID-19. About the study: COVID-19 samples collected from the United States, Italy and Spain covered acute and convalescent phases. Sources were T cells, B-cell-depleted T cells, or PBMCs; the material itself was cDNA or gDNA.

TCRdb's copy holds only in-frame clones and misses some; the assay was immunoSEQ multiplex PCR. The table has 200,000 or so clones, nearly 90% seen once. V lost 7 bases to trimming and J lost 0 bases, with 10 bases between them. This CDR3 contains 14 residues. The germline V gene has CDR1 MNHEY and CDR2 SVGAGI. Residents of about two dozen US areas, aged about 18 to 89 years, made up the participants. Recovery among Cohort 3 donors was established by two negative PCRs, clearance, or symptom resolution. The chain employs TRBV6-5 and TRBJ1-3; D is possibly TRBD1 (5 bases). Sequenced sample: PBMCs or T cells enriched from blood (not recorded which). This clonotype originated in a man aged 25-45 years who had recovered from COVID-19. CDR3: CASMQGFSGNTIYF. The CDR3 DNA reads TGTGCCAGCATGCAGGGTTTCTCTGGAAACACCATATATTTT.